The source of this T cell receptor beta chain is a study of identical twins. TCRdb passed the 5' RACE reads through MiXCR, listing each CDR3 protein once. The sample records roughly 700,000 distinct CDR3 sequences, 8.6% being singletons. Study conclusions and caveats: For cord blood, abundant beta clonotypes had fewer insertions, unlike memory repertoires, which showed none. The models systematically underestimated how much out-of-frame TCR alpha was shared in monozygotic twins. Where out-of-frame alpha sequences were twin-shared, they showed excess low generation probability.

CDR3 size: 11 residues. Trimming left V 1 base short and J 6 bases short, with 4 bases between. Germline values: CDR1 MNHEY, CDR2 SVGEGT. This clonotype turned up a few times. Its antigen is undetermined. These data also featured in a second study, about yellow fever vaccine responses in identical twins. From that paper: Twins' vaccine T cell responses reportedly seemed partly convergent and partly personalized.

The receptor was isolated from a young woman in good health. Sample: PBMCs. The chain employs TRBV6-2 or TRBV6-3 and TRBJ2-7; D gene unclear. Written as DNA, the CDR3 is TGTGCCAGCAGTTACTTAACCGAGCAGTACTTC. Translation: CASSYLTEQYF.